This T cell receptor (beta chain) was captured by sequencing in a study of a mutant IDH1 vaccine in newly diagnosed glioma. Trimming took 4 bases from V and 3 from J; bases not matched to a gene: 2. The CDR3 covers 13 residues. CDR1 LNHDA and CDR2 SQIVND come from the germline V gene (reference sequence). Using immunoSEQ multiplex PCR, the repertoire was profiled, and TCRdb retains in-frame clones only, with some absent. The sample records approximately 92,000 clones, around three quarters being singletons. Stated time point: baseline, week 1 (first vaccination visit). Treatment here: pre-vaccination baseline after standard-of-care therapy.

Sample: PBMCs, taken from a glioma patient treated with radiotherapy, temozolomide or both. The chain combines TRBV19 with TRBJ2-7; TRBD1 matches at 8 bases. This TCR derives from a man in his forties with glioma. The CDR3 spells CASSRDRFYEQYF. In DNA, the CDR3 is TGTGCCAGTAGTAGGGACAGGTTCTACGAGCAGTACTTC. The whole variable domain, remainder taken from reference TRBV19 and TRBJ2-7, is DGGITQSPKYLFRKEGQNVTLSCEQNLNHDAMYWYRQDPGQGLRLIYYSQIVNDFQKGDIAEGYSVSREKKESFPLTVTSAQKNPTAFYLCASSRDRFYEQYFGPGTRLTVT.